What follows are 6 T cell receptor beta chains derived from one specimen sequenced in a study of identifying expanded T cells in peripheral blood. Libraries were prepared by immunoSEQ multiplex PCR; TCRdb keeps only in-frame clonotypes and omits some of them. Seen here are more than 80,000 clones, 88% observed once, and the top ten hold 4%. Material for sequencing was blood. These receptors were obtained from a person aged 18 to 70 in good health.

The rearrangement links TRBV14 to TRBJ2-3; 9 nucleotides agree with TRBD2. Unmatched junction bases numbered 6, after V lost 0 bases and J lost 2 bases. CDR3 size: 17 residues. CDR1 and CDR2 from the germline V gene are SGHDN and FVKESK. This chain's CDR3 is CASSQEGASGATDTQYF. CDR3 DNA sequence: TGTGCCAGCAGCCAAGAAGGCGCTAGCGGGGCCACAGATACGCAGTATTTT.

This clone was recorded a few times. This sequence joins TRBV5-4 and TRBJ1-2; tentative D call: TRBD1 (5 bases). The CDR3 totals 13 residues. CDR1 is SGHNT, CDR2 YYREEE, per germline (reference sequence). Trimming removed 5 bases from V and 9 bases from J, with 17 bases in between. Here the CDR3 reads CASRGVEGDRYTF. CDR3 DNA: TGTGCCAGCAGAGGGGTGGAGGGAGATCGCTACACCTTC. Combining the CDR3 with reference TRBV5-4 and TRBJ1-2 gives the whole variable domain ETGVTQSPTHLIKTRGQQVTLRCSSQSGHNTVSWYQQALGQGPQFIFQYYREEENGRGNFPPRFSGLQFPNYSSELNVNALELDDSALYLCASRGVEGDRYTFGSGTRLTVV.

The rearrangement uses TRBV10-3 and TRBJ2-3; 9 bases map to TRBD2. The CDR3 loop spans 14 amino acids. Germline loops: CDR1 ENHRY, CDR2 SYGVKD. The V and J ends lost 3 bases and 4 bases, in that order; junction bases with no gene match: 2. The CDR3 loop reads CAISDGLASDTQYF. CDR3 in DNA: TGTGCCATCAGTGATGGACTAGCGTCAGATACGCAGTATTTT.

The chain links TRBV7-3 to TRBJ2-1, with D hard to call. There are 13 residues in the CDR3. Germline CDR1 reads SGHTA; CDR2 reads FQGTGA. Trimming shortened V by 3 bases and J by 4 bases, and 7 bases separated the two germline ends. CDR3 amino acids: CASSFGRYNEQFF. Here the CDR3 DNA reads TGTGCCAGCAGCTTCGGCAGGTACAATGAGCAGTTCTTC.

The chain links TRBV29-1 to TRBJ2-5; D not resolved. The germline CDR1 and CDR2 sequences are SQVTM and ANQGSEA. The CDR3 extends over 12 amino acids. The ends were cut back, 4 bases at V and 1 base at J, with 7 bases in the middle. CDR3: CSVAKSQETQYF. In DNA, the CDR3 is TGCAGCGTTGCCAAATCCCAAGAGACCCAGTACTTC.

The chain uses TRBV7-2 and TRBJ2-5; 10 bases match TRBD2. There are 14 residues in the CDR3. V was clipped by 3 bases and J by 3 bases; unmatched bases: 1. Germline V gene data show CDR1 as SGHTA and CDR2 as FQGNSA. This chain's CDR3 is CASSFGLAEETQYF. DNA for the CDR3: TGTGCCAGCAGCTTCGGACTAGCGGAAGAGACCCAGTACTTC.